The sequence of this T cell receptor (beta chain) was determined in a study of Ad26.COV2.S vaccination and SARS-CoV-2 variants. Treatment denoted: 19 received Ad26.COV2.S at low or high dose, single or two shots; 5 received placebo; per-sample allocation not given. The study sampled participants on day 63 after the first vaccine or placebo injection. Donation came from an adult in Boston who was aged 18-55 years. Study-wide results and caveats: Higher spike-specific TCR breadth was found in vaccine recipients than in placebo recipients. Vaccine and placebo groups showed comparable non-spike TCR breadth. Spike-specific responses of CD8+ and CD4+ T cells were reported to display substantial breadth after vaccination.

Here immunoSEQ multiplex PCR was the method, and the copy in TCRdb shows in-frame clones only, minus some. The table lists about 410,000 clones, about 88% of them singletons. A note on this clone: Antigen: not known.

This CDR3 contains 16 residues. V trimming: 3 bases; J trimming: 7 bases; junction bases outside the gene matches: 11. Germline CDR1 reads MDHEN; CDR2 reads SYDVKM. The genes are TRBV28 and TRBJ2-1, with 8 positions matching TRBD1. Sample: peripheral blood, taken in a trial of Ad26.COV2.S vaccine versus placebo. This TCR was recovered from a person between 18 and 59 years old who received the Ad26.COV2.S COVID-19 vaccine or a placebo. CDR3 sequence: CASSLVTGGMSNEQFF. The CDR3 DNA sequence: TGTGCCAGCAGTTTGGTTACAGGGGGGATGTCTAATGAGCAGTTCTTC.